This section outlines one T cell receptor beta chain sequence together with its context. The entry originates in a study of blood T cells in healthy people across ages. PCR was performed a second time for about 7 to 11 cycles using a sample-barcoded 5' primer and a J-beta primer mix. Carrying 12 random nucleotides, a template-switch adaptor labeled each individual cDNA molecule. MiXCR was run by TCRdb on the 5' RACE reads, yielding one entry per CDR3 protein. The sample lists roughly 1,500,000 distinct CDR3 sequences; around 36% were seen once. Sequencing input: blood. The origin of this receptor is a woman younger than 45 in good health.

The CDR3 is CASRERGAYEQYF. Written as DNA, the CDR3 is TGTGCCAGCAGGGAAAGGGGGGCATACGAGCAGTACTTC. This chain connects TRBV7-2 to TRBJ2-7, with D perhaps given as TRBD1 or TRBD2 (6 bases each). CDR1 SGHTA and CDR2 FQGNSA come from the germline V gene. Deletions cut 6 bases from V and 4 bases from J, with 13 bases between. The length of the CDR3 is 13 residues.